This paragraph covers one T cell receptor beta chain sequence. Its antigen is currently unknown. This sample was included in a study of blood T cells in healthy people across ages. Study observations and caveats: Per-million-T-cell TCR beta diversity fell roughly linearly with age.

A second about 7 to 12 cycle PCR used barcoded and J-beta primers. TCRdb reprocessed the 5' RACE reads with MiXCR, giving one entry per CDR3 protein. The sample shows 800,000 or so distinct CDR3 sequences, about 25% of them seen only once. CDR3 length equals 13 residues. CDR1 is SGDLS, CDR2 YYNGEE, per germline. The ends were cut back, 4 bases at V and 5 bases at J, with 10 bases in the middle. These data were also filed under a second study, of T cells of mothers and their children. That report adds: Overlap measured in related mother-child pairs was slightly, non-significantly higher than in unrelated pairs.

The sequenced material came from blood. This TCR came from a boy younger than 18 in good health. The chain carries TRBV9 and TRBJ2-1, with D uncertain. In DNA form, the CDR3 reads TGTGCCAGCAGCAGAAACTGGGACAATGAGCAGTTCTTC. The encoded protein is CASSRNWDNEQFF.